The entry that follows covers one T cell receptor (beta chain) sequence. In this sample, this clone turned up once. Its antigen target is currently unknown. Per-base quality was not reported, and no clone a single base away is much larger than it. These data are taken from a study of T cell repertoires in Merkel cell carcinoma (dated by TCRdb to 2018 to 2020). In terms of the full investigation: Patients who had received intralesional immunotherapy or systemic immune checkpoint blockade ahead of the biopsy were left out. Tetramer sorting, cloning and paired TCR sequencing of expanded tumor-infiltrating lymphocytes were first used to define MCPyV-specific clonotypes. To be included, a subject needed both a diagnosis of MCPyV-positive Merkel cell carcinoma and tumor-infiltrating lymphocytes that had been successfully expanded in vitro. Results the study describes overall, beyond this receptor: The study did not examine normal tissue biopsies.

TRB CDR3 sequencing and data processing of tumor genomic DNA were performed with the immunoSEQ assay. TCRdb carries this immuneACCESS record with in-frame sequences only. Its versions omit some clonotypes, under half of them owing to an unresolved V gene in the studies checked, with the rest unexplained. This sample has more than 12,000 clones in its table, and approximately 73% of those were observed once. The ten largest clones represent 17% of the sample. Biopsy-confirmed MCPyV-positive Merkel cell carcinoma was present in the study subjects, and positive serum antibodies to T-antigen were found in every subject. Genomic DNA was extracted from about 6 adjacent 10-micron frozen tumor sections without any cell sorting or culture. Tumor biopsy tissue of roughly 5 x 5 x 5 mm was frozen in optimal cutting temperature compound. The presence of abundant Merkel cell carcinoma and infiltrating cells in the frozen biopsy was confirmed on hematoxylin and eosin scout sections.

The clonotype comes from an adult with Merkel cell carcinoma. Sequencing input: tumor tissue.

In nucleotides, the sequence is TGTGCCAGCAGCACCTCTCAGGGAGATGCAACTAATGAAAAACTGTTTTTT. It encodes CASSTSQGDATNEKLFF. The chain is assembled from TRBV7-9 and TRBJ1-4, and possibly TRBD1, on 5 matching bases. The CDR3 goes from the cysteine to the phenylalanine over 17 residues. Only CDR3 DNA is held: 51 bases, read in frame from base 1. From the germline V gene (reference sequence), CDR1 is SEHNR and CDR2 is FQNEAQ. V is clipped by 5 bases and J by 0 bases, and the sequence between their germline boundaries is 16 bases long.